What follows are 10 T cell receptor beta chains derived from one specimen sequenced in a study of tumor-infiltrating lymphocytes in primary liver carcinoma. Without any cell sorting, about 18-30 mg of bulk tissue yielded co-extracted RNA and DNA. TCR beta cDNA was prepared out of roughly 500 ng total RNA by means of a constant-region primer. ARM-PCR, slightly modified, supplied the TCR beta libraries through three nested multiplex PCR rounds. It was with TRBV1-TRBV30 forward primers and a C-beta reverse primer that the first two PCR rounds were run, at roughly 9 cycles each. MiXCR, applied by TCRdb to the multiplex PCR reads, yields one record per CDR3 protein. Of 20,000 to 30,000 distinct CDR3 sequences listed, around 78% are singletons. The source material was liver tumor tissue from sampling region 3. Documented subset: tumor region T3, left-lateral pole. Source of these receptors: a man in his forties with primary liver carcinoma and hepatitis B virus infection.

For this clonotype: Sequence at one end of the junction differs from germline and may be a read error. The rearrangement uses TRBV6-1 and TRBJ1-2; no clear D gene. This CDR3 has 13 amino acids. Germline V gene lookup returns CDR1 MNHNS and CDR2 SASEGT. The chain's CDR3 is CASSPGPNCGYTF. The DNA for the CDR3 is TGTGCCAGTAGCCCAGGCCCTAACTGTGGCTACACCTTC.

Regarding this clonotype: The junction departs from germline at one end; a sequencing error may be responsible. The rearrangement uses TRBV6-2 or TRBV6-3 and TRBJ2-7; 7 bases fit TRBD1. The V gene's germline CDR1 is MNHEY and CDR2 SVGEGT. CDR3 length: 15 residues. The CDR3 nucleotides are TGTGACAACAGTTACCATCTAGACAGGGCATACGAGCAATACTTC. Its translation: CDNSYHLDRAYEQYF.

There are many counts of this clonotype. V usage is TRBV5-1 and J usage is TRBJ2-3; D may be TRBD2 (6 bases). The CDR3 loop spans 14 amino acids. Germline CDR1 and CDR2: SGHRS and YFSETQ. V gave up 4 bases and J gave up 0 bases, with 9 bases separating them. The CDR3 loop is CASSRRESTDTQYF. The CDR3 DNA is TGCGCCAGCAGCCGGAGGGAGAGCACAGATACGCAGTATTTT.

Remarks on this clonotype: Germline and junction disagree at one end, which may indicate a read error. V usage is TRBV11-2 and J usage is TRBJ2-7; D remains ambiguous. From germline, CDR1 is SGHAT and CDR2 FQNNGV. CDR3 length: 14 amino acids. The CDR3 spells CAGSLDLGGWEQYF. As DNA, the CDR3 is TGTGCCGGCAGTTTAGATCTTGGTGGTTGGGAGCAGTACTTC.

With regard to this clonotype: This could be a read error, since a much larger clone is one nucleotide away. The rearrangement links TRBV19 to TRBJ2-2; 10 bases align to TRBD1. The CDR3 runs 15 residues. Germline V lookup: CDR1 LNHDA, CDR2 SQIVND (reference sequence). The CDR3 region is CASSTGTGVRGELLF. DNA for the CDR3: TGTGCCAGTAGTACCGGGACAGGGGTTCGCGGGGAGCTGTTATTT.

J is TRBJ2-1 and V is TRBV6-2 or TRBV6-3, with D possibly TRBD1 on 6 matching bases. The CDR3 consists of 12 residues. The germline V gene encodes CDR1 MNHEY and CDR2 SVGEGT. V gave up 8 bases and J gave up 8 bases, with 13 bases separating them. The CDR3 DNA reads as TGTGCCAGCCAGGGGCGATACGATGAGCAGTTCTTC. Its translation: CASQGRYDEQFF.

As concerns this clonotype: Since the CDR3 does not end with the conserved phenylalanine or tryptophan, this likely comes from a read error. The J gene is TRBJ2-3, the V gene TRBV11-2, with D perhaps TRBD2 (6 bases). The length of the CDR3 is 13 residues. In germline, CDR1 is SGHAT, CDR2 FQNNGV. Deletions cut 5 bases from V and 9 bases from J, with 15 bases between. The CDR3 protein is CASSPGDCITQYY. CDR3 nucleotide sequence: TGTGCCAGCAGCCCGGGGGACTGCATAACGCAGTATTAT.

Note on this clonotype: Germline is not matched at one junction end, which may reflect a read error. CDR3 amino acids: CVSSLGPLGGGTEAFF. The CDR3 DNA is TGTGTCAGCAGCTTGGGCCCCCTAGGGGGCGGCACTGAAGCTTTCTTT. The V and J genes are TRBV5-4 and TRBJ1-1; 7 bases are shared with TRBD1. The CDR3 extends over 16 amino acids. Germline CDR1 is SGHNT and CDR2 is YYREEE (reference sequence).

Points on this clonotype: Likely a read error: the CDR3 ends without its conserved phenylalanine or tryptophan. In DNA form, the CDR3 reads TGTGTCAGCAGTCTTGACTTTCCCCCGTACAATGAGCAGTTCGTC. Translating it yields CVSSLDFPPYNEQFV. The chain links TRBV5-5 to TRBJ2-1, with no clear D. Germline V lookup: CDR1 SGHKS, CDR2 YYEKEE (reference sequence). The CDR3 consists of 15 residues.

This chain links TRBV4-2 with TRBJ2-5, with no clear D. This CDR3 spans 12 amino acids. Per the germline V gene, CDR1 is LGHNA and CDR2 is YNFKEQ. V was cut by 1 base and J by 5 bases, with 5 bases left in between. The CDR3 here is CASSQGAETQYF. DNA for the CDR3: TGTGCCAGCAGCCAAGGGGCCGAGACCCAGTACTTC.